This TCR beta chain was captured in a study of B cell selection in AIRE deficiency. Original processing notes: Roughly 110,000 patient and about 130,000 healthy donor in-frame TCRbeta sequences came from conventional T cells. The data were produced by immunoSEQ multiplex PCR, yet TCRdb's version contains in-frame clones alone and is incomplete. The DNA was the basis for D and trimming; V, J and clone size are from that table. Here the sample spans tens of thousands of clones, approximately 96% being singletons. Note on this clone: A junction boundary mismatches the germline segment, possibly from a read error.

Per germline, CDR1 SNHLY and CDR2 FYNNEI. CDR3 length: 14 amino acids. CD4+CD127+ cells were sorted as the conventional CD4 T cells. Unrelated healthy donors provided the controls. The source material was CD4+CD127+ conventional T cells sorted from PBMCs. This chain joins TRBV2 and TRBJ2-5; D not resolved. The TCR was taken from a human donor in good health. CDR3 in amino acids: CASTPDGYQETQYF. The CDR3 DNA sequence: TGTGCCAGCACCCCAGACGGATACCAGGAGACCCAGTACTTC.